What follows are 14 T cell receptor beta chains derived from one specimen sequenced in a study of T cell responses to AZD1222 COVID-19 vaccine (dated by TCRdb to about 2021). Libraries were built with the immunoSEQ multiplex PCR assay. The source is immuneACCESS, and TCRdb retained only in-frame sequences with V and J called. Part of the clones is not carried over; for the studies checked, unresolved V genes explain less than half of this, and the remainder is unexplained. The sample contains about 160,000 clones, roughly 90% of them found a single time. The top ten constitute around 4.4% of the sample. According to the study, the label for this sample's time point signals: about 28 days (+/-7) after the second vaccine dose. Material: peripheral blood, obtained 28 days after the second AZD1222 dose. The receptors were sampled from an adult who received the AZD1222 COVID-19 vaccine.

CDR3 coding DNA: TGCGCCAGCATACCCGGGCCGCTCTGCTCCTACAATGAGCAGTTCTTC. Residues: CASIPGPLCSYNEQFF. The chain employs TRBV23-1 and TRBJ2-1; the D is unclear. TRBV23-1 has ORF status, its function being uncertain. The ends were cut back, 7 bases at V and 0 bases at J, with 16 bases in the middle. This CDR3 has 16 amino acids.

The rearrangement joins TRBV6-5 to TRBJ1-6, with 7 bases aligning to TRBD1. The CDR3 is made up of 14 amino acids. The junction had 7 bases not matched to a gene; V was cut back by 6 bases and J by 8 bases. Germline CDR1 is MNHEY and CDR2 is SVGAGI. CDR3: CASRAITGDSPLHF. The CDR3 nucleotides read TGTGCCAGCAGGGCGATCACAGGGGATTCACCCCTCCACTTT.

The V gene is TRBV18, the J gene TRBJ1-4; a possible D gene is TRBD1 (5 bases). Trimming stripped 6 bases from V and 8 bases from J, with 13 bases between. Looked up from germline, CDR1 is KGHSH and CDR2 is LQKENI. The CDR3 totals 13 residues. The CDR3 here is CASSRGTGEKLFF. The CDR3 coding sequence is TGTGCCAGCTCCCGAGGGACGGGGGAAAAACTGTTTTTT.

CDR3 nucleotide sequence: TGCAGCGTTGTTGGCGACGAGTGGAGTGGCTACACCTTC. The encoded protein is CSVVGDEWSGYTF. V usage is TRBV29-1 and J usage is TRBJ1-2; D uncertain. The V gene's germline CDR1 is SQVTM and CDR2 ANQGSEA. The CDR3 sequence is 13 residues long. V lost 4 bases and J lost 7, with 16 bases in between.

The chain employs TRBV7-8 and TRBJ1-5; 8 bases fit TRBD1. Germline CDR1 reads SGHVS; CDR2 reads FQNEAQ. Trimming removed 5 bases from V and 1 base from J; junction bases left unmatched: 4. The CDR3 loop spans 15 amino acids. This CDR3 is CASSVRQGSNQPQHF. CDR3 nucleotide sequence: TGTGCCAGCAGCGTCAGACAGGGGAGCAATCAGCCCCAGCATTTT.

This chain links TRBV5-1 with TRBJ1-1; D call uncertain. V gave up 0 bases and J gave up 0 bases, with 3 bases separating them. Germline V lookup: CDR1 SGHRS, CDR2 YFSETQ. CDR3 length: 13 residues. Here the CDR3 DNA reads TGCGCCAGCAGCTTGGAGCTGAACACTGAAGCTTTCTTT. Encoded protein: CASSLELNTEAFF.

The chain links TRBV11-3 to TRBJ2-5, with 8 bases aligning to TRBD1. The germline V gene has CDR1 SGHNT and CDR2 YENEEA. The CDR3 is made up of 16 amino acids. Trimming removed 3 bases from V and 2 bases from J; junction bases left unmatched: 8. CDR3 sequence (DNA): TGTGCCAGCAGCTTTGGGTGGACAGGGAGTCAAGAGACCCAGTACTTC. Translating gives CASSFGWTGSQETQYF.

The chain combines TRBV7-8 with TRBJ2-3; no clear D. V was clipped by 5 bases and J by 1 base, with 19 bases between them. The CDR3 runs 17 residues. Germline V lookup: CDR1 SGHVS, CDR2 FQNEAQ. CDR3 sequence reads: CASSPNVGRAGTDTQYF. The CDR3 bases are TGTGCCAGCAGCCCTAACGTTGGACGGGCGGGCACAGATACGCAGTATTTT.

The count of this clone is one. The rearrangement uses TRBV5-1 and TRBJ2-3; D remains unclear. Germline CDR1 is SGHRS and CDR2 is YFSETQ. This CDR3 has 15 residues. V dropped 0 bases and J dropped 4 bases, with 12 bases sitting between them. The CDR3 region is CASSLVSGAPDTQYF. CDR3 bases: TGCGCCAGCAGCTTGGTTTCAGGCGCCCCAGATACGCAGTATTTT.

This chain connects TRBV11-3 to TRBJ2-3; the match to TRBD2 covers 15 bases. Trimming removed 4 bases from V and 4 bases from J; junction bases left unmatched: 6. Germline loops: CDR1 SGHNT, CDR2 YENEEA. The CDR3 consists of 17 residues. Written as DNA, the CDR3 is TGTGCCAGCAGCTCCTGGACTAGCGGGGGGGAACCAGATACGCAGTATTTT. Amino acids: CASSSWTSGGEPDTQYF.

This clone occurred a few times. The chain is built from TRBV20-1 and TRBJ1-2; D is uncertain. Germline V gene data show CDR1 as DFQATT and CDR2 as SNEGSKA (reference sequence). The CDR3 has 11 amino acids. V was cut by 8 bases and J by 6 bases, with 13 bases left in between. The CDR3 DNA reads TGCAGTCCGGCGGGGATCAATGGCTACACCTTC. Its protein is CSPAGINGYTF.

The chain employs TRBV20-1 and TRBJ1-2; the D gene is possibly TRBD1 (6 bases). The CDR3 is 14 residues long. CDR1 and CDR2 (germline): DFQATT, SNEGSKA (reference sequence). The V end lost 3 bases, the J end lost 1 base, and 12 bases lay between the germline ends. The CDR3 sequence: CSASRTDLNYGYTF. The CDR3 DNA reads TGCAGTGCTAGTCGGACAGACCTTAACTATGGCTACACCTTC.

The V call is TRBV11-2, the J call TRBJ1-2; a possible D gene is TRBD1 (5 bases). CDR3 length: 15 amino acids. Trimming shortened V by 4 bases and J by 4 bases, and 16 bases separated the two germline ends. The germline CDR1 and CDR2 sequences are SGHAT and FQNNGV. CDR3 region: CASSSGGVTAYGYTF. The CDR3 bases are TGTGCCAGCAGCTCCGGGGGGGTGACAGCCTATGGCTACACCTTC. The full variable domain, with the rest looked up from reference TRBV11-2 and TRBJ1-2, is EAGVAQSPRYKIIEKRQSVAFWCNPISGHATLYWYQQILGQGPKLLIQFQNNGVVDDSQLPKDRFSAERLKGVDSTLKIQPAKLEDSAVYLCASSSGGVTAYGYTFGSGTRLTVV.

Here the CDR3 reads CASSQLNTVDYGYTF. The CDR3 DNA sequence: TGTGCCAGCTCGCAACTTAATACAGTGGACTATGGCTACACCTTC. This rearrangement joins TRBV18 to TRBJ1-2; no definite D call. V was shortened by 6 bases and J by 3 bases, with 17 bases between the two germline ends. The CDR3 is made up of 15 amino acids. Germline V gene sequence: CDR1 KGHSH, CDR2 LQKENI.